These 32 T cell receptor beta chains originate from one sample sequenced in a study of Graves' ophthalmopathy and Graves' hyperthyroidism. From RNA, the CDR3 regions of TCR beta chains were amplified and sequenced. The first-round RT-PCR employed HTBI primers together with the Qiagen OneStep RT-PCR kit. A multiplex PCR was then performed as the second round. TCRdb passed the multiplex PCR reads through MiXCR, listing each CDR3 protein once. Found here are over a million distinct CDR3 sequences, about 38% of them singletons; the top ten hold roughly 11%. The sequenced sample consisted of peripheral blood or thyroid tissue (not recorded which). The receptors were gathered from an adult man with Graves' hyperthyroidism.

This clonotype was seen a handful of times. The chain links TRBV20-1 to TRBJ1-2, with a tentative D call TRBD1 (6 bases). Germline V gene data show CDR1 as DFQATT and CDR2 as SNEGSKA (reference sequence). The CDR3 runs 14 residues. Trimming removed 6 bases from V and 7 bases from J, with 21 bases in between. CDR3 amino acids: CSAPGGGAEGGYTF. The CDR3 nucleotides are TGCAGTGCACCCGGGGGGGGGGCGGAGGGTGGCTACACCTTC.

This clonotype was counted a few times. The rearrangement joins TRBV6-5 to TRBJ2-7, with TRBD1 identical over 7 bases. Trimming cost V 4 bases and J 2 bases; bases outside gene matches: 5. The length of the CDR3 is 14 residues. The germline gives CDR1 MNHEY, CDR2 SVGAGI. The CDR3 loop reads CASSWAGGTYEQYF. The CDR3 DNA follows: TGTGCCAGCAGTTGGGCAGGGGGTACCTACGAGCAGTACTTC.

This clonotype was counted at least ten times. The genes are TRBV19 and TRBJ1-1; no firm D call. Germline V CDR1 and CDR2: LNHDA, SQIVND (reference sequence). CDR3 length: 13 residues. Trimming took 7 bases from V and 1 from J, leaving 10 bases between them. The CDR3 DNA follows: TGTGCCAGTACGGCCAGGACGAACACTGAAGCTTTCTTT. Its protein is CASTARTNTEAFF.

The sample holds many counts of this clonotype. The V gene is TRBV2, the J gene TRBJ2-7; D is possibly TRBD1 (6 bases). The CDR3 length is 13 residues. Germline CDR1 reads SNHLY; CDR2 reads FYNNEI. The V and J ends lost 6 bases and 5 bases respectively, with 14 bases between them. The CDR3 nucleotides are TGTGCCAGCAGCCCCGAGACAGGTCACGAGCAGTACTTC. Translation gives CASSPETGHEQYF.

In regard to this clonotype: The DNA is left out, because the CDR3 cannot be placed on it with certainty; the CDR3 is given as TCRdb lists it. The CDR3 sequence is CASSPSGGANVLTFGAGTEAFF. The chain carries TRBV7-9 and TRBJ1-1. From its first to its last residue, the CDR3 has 22 amino acids. CDR1 is SEHNR, CDR2 FQNEAQ, per germline (reference sequence).

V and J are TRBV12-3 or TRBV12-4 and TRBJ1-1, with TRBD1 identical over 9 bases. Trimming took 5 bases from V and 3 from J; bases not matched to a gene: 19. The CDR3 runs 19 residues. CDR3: CASSPVTGTGHYGYTEAFF. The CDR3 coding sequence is TGTGCCAGCAGTCCAGTGACCGGGACAGGGCACTATGGCTACACTGAAGCTTTCTTT.

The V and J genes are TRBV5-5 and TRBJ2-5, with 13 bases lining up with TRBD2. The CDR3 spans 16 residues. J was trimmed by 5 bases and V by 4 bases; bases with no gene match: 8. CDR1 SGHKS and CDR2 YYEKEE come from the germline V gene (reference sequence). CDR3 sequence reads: CASSAGLAGEDETQYF. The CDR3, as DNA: TGTGCCAGCAGCGCCGGACTAGCGGGGGAGGATGAGACCCAGTACTTC.

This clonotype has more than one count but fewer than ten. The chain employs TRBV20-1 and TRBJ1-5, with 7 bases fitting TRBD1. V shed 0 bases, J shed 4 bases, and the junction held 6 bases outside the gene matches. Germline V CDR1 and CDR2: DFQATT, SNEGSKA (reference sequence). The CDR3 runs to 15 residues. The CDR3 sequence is CSARDQGQMNQPQHF. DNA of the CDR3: TGCAGTGCTAGAGATCAGGGACAGATGAATCAGCCCCAGCATTTT.

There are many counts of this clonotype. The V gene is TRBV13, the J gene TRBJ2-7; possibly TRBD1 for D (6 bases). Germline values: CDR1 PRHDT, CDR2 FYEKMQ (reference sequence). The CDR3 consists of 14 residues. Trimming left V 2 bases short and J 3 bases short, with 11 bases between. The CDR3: CASSLWGRFYEQYF. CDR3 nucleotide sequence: TGTGCCAGCAGCTTATGGGGGCGGTTCTACGAGCAGTACTTC. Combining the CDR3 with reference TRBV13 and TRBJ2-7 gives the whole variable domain AAGVIQSPRHLIKEKRETATLKCYPIPRHDTVYWYQQGPGQDPQFLISFYEKMQSDKGSIPDRFSAQQFSDYHSELNMSSLELGDSALYFCASSLWGRFYEQYFGPGTRLTVT.

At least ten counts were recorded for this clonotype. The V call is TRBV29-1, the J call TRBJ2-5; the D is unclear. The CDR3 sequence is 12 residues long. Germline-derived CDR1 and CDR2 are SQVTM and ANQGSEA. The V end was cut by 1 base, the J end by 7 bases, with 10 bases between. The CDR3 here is CSVEGIGSTQYF. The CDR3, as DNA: TGCAGCGTTGAAGGAATCGGCTCGACCCAGTACTTC.

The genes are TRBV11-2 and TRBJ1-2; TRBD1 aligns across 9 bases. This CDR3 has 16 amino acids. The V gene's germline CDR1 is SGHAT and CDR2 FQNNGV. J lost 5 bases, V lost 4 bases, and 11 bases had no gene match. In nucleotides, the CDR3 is TGTGCCAGCAGCTCGGGACAGGGCCTAGAGATATATGGCTACACCTTC. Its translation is CASSSGQGLEIYGYTF.

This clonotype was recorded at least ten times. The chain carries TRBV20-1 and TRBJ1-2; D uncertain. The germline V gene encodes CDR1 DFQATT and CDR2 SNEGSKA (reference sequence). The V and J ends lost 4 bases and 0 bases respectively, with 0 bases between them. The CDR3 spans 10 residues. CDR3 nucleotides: TGCAGTGCTACTAACTATGGCTACACCTTC. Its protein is CSATNYGYTF.

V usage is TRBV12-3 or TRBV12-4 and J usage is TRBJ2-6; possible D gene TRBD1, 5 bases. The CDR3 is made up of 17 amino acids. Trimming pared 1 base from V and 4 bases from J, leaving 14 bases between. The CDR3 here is CASSLGIAGRGANVLTF. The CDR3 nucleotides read TGTGCCAGCAGTTTAGGTATTGCAGGGCGCGGGGCCAACGTCCTGACTTTC.

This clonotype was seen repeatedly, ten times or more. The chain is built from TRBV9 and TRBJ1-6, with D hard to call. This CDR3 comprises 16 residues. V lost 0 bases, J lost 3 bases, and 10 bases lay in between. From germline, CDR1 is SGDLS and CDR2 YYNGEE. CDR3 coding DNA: TGTGCCAGCAGCGTAGAGGCGTTTGTCTATAATTCACCCCTCCACTTT. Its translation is CASSVEAFVYNSPLHF.

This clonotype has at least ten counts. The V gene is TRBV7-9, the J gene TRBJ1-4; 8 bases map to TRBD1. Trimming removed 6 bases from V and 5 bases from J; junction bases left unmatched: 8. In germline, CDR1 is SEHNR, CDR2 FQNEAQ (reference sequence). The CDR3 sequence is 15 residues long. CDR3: CASRTTGGLNEKLFF. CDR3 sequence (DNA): TGTGCCAGCAGGACCACAGGGGGGTTAAATGAAAAACTGTTTTTT.

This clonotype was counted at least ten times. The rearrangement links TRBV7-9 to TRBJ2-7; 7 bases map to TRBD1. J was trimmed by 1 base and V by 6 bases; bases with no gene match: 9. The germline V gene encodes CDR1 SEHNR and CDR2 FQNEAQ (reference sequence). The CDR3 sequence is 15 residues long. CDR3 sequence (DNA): TGTGCCAGCAGTGGACAGGTCCAGGGGTCCTACGAGCAGTACTTC. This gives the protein CASSGQVQGSYEQYF.

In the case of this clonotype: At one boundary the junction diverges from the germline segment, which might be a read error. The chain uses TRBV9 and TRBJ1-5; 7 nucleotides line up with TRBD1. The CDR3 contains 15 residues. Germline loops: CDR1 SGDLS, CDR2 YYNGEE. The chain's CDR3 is CACSVSQGITQPQHF. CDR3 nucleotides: TGTGCCTGCAGCGTTTCACAGGGGATCACGCAGCCCCAGCATTTT.

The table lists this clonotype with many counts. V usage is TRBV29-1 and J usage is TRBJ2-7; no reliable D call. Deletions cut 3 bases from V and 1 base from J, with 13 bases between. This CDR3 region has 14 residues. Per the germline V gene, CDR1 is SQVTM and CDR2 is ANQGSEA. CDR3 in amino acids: CSVDGQPGSYEQYF. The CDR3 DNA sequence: TGCAGCGTTGACGGGCAGCCCGGGTCCTACGAGCAGTACTTC.

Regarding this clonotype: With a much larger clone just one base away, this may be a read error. CDR3 bases: TGTGCCAGCAGCTTGATCGACAGTACCTACGAGCAGTACTTC. It yields the protein CASSLIDSTYEQYF. The chain combines TRBV7-9 with TRBJ2-7; possible D gene TRBD1, 5 bases. Deletions cut 3 bases from V and 2 bases from J, with 11 bases between. The CDR3 is 14 residues long. Germline-derived CDR1 and CDR2 are SEHNR and FQNEAQ (reference sequence).

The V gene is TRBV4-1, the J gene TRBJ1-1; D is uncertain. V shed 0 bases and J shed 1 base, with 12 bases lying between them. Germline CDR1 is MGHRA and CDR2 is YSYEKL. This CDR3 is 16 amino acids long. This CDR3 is CASSQDSSWENTEAFF. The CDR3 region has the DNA TGCGCCAGCAGCCAAGATTCGAGTTGGGAGAACACTGAAGCTTTCTTT.

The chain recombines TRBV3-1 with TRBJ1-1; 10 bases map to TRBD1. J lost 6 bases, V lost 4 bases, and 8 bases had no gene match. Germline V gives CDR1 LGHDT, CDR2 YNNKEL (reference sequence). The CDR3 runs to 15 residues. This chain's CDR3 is CASSLRGTGDPEAFF. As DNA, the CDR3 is TGTGCCAGCAGCCTACGCGGGACAGGGGACCCTGAAGCTTTCTTT.

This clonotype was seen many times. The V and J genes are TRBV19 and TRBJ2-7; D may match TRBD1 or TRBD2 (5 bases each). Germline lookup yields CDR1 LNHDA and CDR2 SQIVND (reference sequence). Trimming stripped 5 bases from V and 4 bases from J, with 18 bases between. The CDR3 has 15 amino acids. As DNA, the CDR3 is TGTGCCAGTAGTGCCGCAGGCCCGGGGCCTTACGAGCAGTACTTC. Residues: CASSAAGPGPYEQYF.

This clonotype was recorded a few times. The CDR3 region has the DNA TGCAGCGTTGAATTAATAACCCAGCTTGGAGCTTTCTTT. Its protein is CSVELITQLGAFF. This rearrangement joins TRBV29-1 to TRBJ1-1; D unresolved. The ends were cut back, 2 bases at V and 10 bases at J, with 17 bases in the middle. Per the germline V gene, CDR1 is SQVTM and CDR2 is ANQGSEA. The CDR3 is 13 residues long.

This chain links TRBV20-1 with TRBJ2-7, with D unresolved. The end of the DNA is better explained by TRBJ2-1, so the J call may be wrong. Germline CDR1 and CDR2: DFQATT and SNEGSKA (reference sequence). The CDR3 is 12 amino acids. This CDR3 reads CSAPPIRNEQFF. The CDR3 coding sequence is TGCAGTGCTCCCCCGATACGCAATGAGCAGTTCTTC.

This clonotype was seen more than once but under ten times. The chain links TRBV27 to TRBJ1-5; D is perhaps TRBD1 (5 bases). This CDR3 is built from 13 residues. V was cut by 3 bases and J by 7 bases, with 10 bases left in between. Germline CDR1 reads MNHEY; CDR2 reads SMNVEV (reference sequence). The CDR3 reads CASSFGTRQPQHF. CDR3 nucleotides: TGTGCCAGCAGTTTTGGGACGCGACAGCCCCAGCATTTT.

The CDR3 sequence: CASAGTGGSGYTF. The CDR3 bases are TGTGCCAGCGCCGGGACAGGGGGAAGTGGCTACACCTTC. V and J are TRBV24-1 and TRBJ1-2; TRBD1 matches 11 bases. There are 13 residues in the CDR3. V shed 11 bases and J 7 bases; nucleotides not matched to a gene: 8. The germline V gene encodes CDR1 KGHDR and CDR2 SFDVKD.

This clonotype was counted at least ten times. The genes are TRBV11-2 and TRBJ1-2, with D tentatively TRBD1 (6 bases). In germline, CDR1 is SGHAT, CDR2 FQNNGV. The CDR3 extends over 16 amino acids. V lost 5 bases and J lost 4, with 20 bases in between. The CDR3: CASSQHYGGFGYGYTF. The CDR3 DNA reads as TGTGCCAGCAGCCAGCACTACGGGGGCTTTGGCTATGGCTACACCTTC.

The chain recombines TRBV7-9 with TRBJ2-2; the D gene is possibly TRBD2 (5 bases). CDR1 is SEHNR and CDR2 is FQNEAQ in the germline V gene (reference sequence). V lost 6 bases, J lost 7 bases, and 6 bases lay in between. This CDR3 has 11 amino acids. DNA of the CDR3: TGTGCCAGCAGACTAGACGGGGAGCTGTTTTTT. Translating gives CASRLDGELFF.

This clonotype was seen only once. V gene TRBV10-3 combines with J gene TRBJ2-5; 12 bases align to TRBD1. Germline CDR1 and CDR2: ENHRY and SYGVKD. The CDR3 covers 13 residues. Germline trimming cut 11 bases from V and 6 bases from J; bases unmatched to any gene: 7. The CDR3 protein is CASGTGGWKTQYF. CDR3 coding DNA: TGTGCCTCCGGGACAGGGGGCTGGAAGACCCAGTACTTC.

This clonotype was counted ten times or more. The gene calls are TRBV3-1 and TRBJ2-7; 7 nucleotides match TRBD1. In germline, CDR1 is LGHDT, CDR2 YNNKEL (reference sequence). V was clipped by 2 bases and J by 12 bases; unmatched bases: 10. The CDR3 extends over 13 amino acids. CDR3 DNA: TGTGCCAGCAGCCAAAGCCTCCGGGACAGTCCGTACTTC. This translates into CASSQSLRDSPYF.

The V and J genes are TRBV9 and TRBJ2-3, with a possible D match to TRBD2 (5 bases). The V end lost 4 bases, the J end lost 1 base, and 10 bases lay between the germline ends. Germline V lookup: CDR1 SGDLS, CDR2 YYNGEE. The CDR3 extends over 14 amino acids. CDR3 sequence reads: CASSPVRGTDTQYF. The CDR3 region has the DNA TGTGCCAGCAGCCCGGTGCGGGGCACAGATACGCAGTATTTT.

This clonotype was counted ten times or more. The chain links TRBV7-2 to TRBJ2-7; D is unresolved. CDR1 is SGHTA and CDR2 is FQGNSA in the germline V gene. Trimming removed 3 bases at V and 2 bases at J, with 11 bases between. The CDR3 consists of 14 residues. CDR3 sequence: CASSFGGATYEQYF. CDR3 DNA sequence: TGTGCCAGCAGCTTCGGCGGAGCCACCTACGAGCAGTACTTC.